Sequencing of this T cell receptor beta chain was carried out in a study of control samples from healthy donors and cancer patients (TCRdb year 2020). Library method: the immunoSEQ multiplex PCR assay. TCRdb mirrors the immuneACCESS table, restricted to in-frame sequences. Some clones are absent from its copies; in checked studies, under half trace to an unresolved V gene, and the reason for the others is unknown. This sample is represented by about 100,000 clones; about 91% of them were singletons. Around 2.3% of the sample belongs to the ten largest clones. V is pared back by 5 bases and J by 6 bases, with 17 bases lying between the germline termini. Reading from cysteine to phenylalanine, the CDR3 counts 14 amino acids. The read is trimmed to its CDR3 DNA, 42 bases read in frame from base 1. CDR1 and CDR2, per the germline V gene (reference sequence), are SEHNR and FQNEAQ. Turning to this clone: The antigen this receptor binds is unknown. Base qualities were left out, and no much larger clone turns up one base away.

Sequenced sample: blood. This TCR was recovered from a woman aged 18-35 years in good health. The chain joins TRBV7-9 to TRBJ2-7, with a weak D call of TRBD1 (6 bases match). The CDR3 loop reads CASSLHGAGAEQYF. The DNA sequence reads TGTGCCAGCAGCCTCCATGGGGCAGGGGCCGAGCAGTACTTC.